The sequence of this TCR beta chain was determined in a study of blood T cell repertoires in COVID-19. In the study overall: Sources were T cells, B-cell-depleted T cells, or PBMCs; the material itself was cDNA or gDNA.

This CDR3 comprises 17 residues. Germline loops: CDR1 LNHDA, CDR2 SQIVND (reference sequence). The V gene lost 0 bases and the J gene lost 2 bases, with 14 bases spanning the gap. Original processing methods: Cell counts per sample came from amplifying reference gene primers. Measured with immunoSEQ multiplex PCR; TCRdb has only the in-frame clones, and not every one. That table gives V, J and clone size, and the DNA gave D and trimming. The sample consists of about 160,000 clones, around four fifths of them appearing once. This TCR was sampled from an elderly woman with active or convalescent COVID-19. The sample was peripheral blood. The genes are TRBV19 and TRBJ1-5; the D gene is possibly TRBD1 (6 bases). The CDR3 loop is CASSIDHGGQGNQPQHF. The CDR3 coding sequence is TGTGCCAGTAGTATAGATCACGGGGGGCAAGGCAATCAGCCCCAGCATTTT.